Following are 12 T cell receptor beta chains from one sample sequenced in a study of blood T cell repertoires in COVID-19. Assay: immunoSEQ multiplex PCR; the TCRdb copy retains only in-frame clones and omits some. Of 65,000 to 75,000 clones in the sample, roughly 90% were seen once. The sequenced sample consisted of peripheral blood. The receptor set was obtained from a man between 45 and 60 years old with acute or convalescent COVID-19.

This chain uses TRBV6-4 with TRBJ1-5; 9 bases line up with TRBD1. CDR1 is MRHNA and CDR2 is SNTAGT in the germline V gene. V lost 7 bases, J lost 2 bases, and 3 bases stayed unmatched. This CDR3 has 14 residues. The DNA of the CDR3 is TGTGCCAGCAACGGACAGGGGCGCAATCAGCCCCAGCATTTT. This translates into CASNGQGRNQPQHF.

V gene TRBV7-9 combines with J gene TRBJ1-5; 9 nucleotides line up with TRBD1. This CDR3 region has 12 residues. CDR1 and CDR2 from the germline V gene are SEHNR and FQNEAQ (reference sequence). The ends lost 8 bases at V and 6 bases at J; junction bases unmatched: 2. The CDR3 DNA sequence: TGTGCCAGCGGGACAGGGAGTCAGCCCCAGCATTTT. Amino acids: CASGTGSQPQHF.

This chain connects TRBV27 to TRBJ2-1; D perhaps matches TRBD2 (6 bases). CDR3 length equals 16 residues. V lost 5 bases and J lost 8, with 22 bases in between. The germline gives CDR1 MNHEY, CDR2 SMNVEV (reference sequence). CDR3 amino acids: CASSPAVGRDGYEQFF. The CDR3, as DNA: TGTGCCAGCAGTCCCGCAGTGGGGCGGGATGGGTATGAGCAGTTCTTC.

The genes are TRBV28 and TRBJ1-6, with a weak D call TRBD1 (5 bases). The CDR3 has 11 residues. CDR1 and CDR2 (germline): MDHEN, SYDVKM. V dropped 4 bases and J dropped 18 bases, with 13 bases sitting between them. CDR3 protein: CASSSDSFSHF. In nucleotides, the CDR3 is TGTGCCAGCAGTTCCGACAGCTTTTCCCACTTT.

This clone has a single count. The genes are TRBV18 and TRBJ2-7; 11 bases match TRBD2. This CDR3 contains 15 residues. J lost 2 bases, V lost 3 bases, and 3 bases had no gene match. Germline-derived CDR1 and CDR2 are KGHSH and LQKENI. As DNA, the CDR3 is TGTGCCAGCTCACCGGTAGCGGGAGGGACCTACGAGCAGTACTTC. This encodes CASSPVAGGTYEQYF.

The rearrangement joins TRBV27 to TRBJ2-1; maybe TRBD2 (6 bases). Germline V gene data show CDR1 as MNHEY and CDR2 as SMNVEV (reference sequence). This CDR3 spans 12 amino acids. V lost 5 bases and J lost 8, with 10 bases in between. CDR3 loop: CASSTGLDEQFF. The CDR3 DNA reads as TGTGCCAGCAGTACGGGACTGGATGAGCAGTTCTTC.

The DNA for the CDR3 is TGTGCCAGCAGCTCTAGTGAGGAGGGCACTGAAGCTTTCTTT. Its protein product is CASSSSEEGTEAFF. This chain joins TRBV7-9 and TRBJ1-1; D not certain. Between the trimmed V and J ends, which lost 4 bases and 4 bases, there was a span of 13 bases. The CDR3 has 14 residues. Germline CDR1 and CDR2: SEHNR and FQNEAQ (reference sequence).

The gene calls are TRBV18 and TRBJ2-4, with 8 bases lining up with TRBD1. Unmatched junction bases numbered 12, after V lost 6 bases and J lost 8 bases. CDR1 is KGHSH and CDR2 is LQKENI in the germline V gene. This CDR3 spans 15 amino acids. The CDR3, as DNA: TGTGCCAGCTCGGCAGCATCAGGGGGCCCGGACATTCAGTACTTC. As protein: CASSAASGGPDIQYF.

The chain joins TRBV27 to TRBJ1-1, with D unresolved. Germline CDR1 is MNHEY and CDR2 is SMNVEV (reference sequence). With 4 bases removed from V and 1 base from J, the gap between germline ends came to 7 bases. The CDR3 contains 13 residues. DNA for the CDR3: TGTGCCAGCAGTTGGGCGAGGAACACTGAAGCTTTCTTT. Its translation: CASSWARNTEAFF.

The J gene is TRBJ2-7, the V gene TRBV20-1; 13 bases agree with TRBD2. This CDR3 has 16 amino acids. Germline loops: CDR1 DFQATT, CDR2 SNEGSKA (reference sequence). V shed 3 bases, J shed 3 bases, and the junction held 8 bases outside the gene matches. The CDR3 DNA is TGCAGTGCTAGTAGACTAGCGGGAGGCACCCGCTACGAGCAGTACTTC. Protein: CSASRLAGGTRYEQYF.

The chain joins TRBV4-2 to TRBJ2-1, with 8 bases lining up with TRBD2. This CDR3 is built from 16 residues. Losses at the gene ends were 0 bases for V and 8 bases for J; bases not matched to a gene: 9. CDR1 LGHNA and CDR2 YNFKEQ come from the germline V gene. CDR3 residues: CASSQDWRGASDEQFF. CDR3 DNA sequence: TGTGCCAGCAGCCAAGACTGGCGGGGGGCTAGCGATGAGCAGTTCTTC.

This clone was detected once. The rearrangement joins TRBV21-1 to TRBJ1-3; the table calls TRBD1, which could not be checked here. TRBV21-1 represents a pseudogene. The CDR3 consists of 21 residues. CDR3 in DNA: TGTGCCAGCAGCAAAGGGGTTAGGAGACAGGGGGCGACAGGGGTTGGAAACACCATATATTTT. This codes for CASSKGVRRQGATGVGNTIYF.